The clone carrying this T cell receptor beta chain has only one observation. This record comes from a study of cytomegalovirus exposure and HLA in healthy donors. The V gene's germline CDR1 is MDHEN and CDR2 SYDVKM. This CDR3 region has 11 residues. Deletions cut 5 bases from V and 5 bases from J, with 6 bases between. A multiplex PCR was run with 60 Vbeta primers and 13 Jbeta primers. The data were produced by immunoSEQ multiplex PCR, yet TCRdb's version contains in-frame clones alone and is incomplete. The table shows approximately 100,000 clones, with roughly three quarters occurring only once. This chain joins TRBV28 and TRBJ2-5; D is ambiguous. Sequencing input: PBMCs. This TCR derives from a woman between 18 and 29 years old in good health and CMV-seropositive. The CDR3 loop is CASSLRETQYF. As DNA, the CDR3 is TGTGCCAGCAGTCTCAGGGAGACCCAGTACTTC.